The sequence of this T cell receptor (beta chain) was determined in a study of beta chain features in type 1 diabetes. From germline, CDR1 is MDHEN and CDR2 SYDVKM. The J segment lost 6 bases and the V segment lost 6 bases, leaving 11 bases of the junction unmatched. The CDR3 spans 15 residues. Expressed TCRB transcripts were sequenced because the entire RNA isolate underwent reverse transcription. Some clones are missing from TCRdb's copy, which holds only in-frame ones; the method was immunoSEQ multiplex PCR. The table shows 240,000 or so clones, with roughly 20% occurring only once. Study outcomes and limitations: Among all four CD4+ subsets, Type 1 diabetes patients had TCRB CDR3s that were moderately but significantly shorter.

About this clone itself: Its antigen remains unknown.

This receptor was identified in a woman aged 40-49 years with type 1 diabetes. V and J are TRBV28 and TRBJ2-7; TRBD2 agrees at 10 bases. Sequenced input: naive CD4+ T cells from blood. DNA of the CDR3: TGTGCCAGCAGCCTGCCGGGACTAGCGACTATCGAGCAGTACTTC. Protein: CASSLPGLATIEQYF. Drawing the rest from reference TRBV28 and TRBJ2-7, the complete variable domain is DVKVTQSSRYLVKRTGEKVFLECVQDMDHENMFWYRQDPGLGLRLIYFSYDVKMKEKGDIPEGYSVSREKKERFSLILESASTNQTSMYLCASSLPGLATIEQYFGPGTRLTVT.